This TCR beta chain was documented in a study of CD8+CD57+ T cells in acquired aplastic anemia. Study in general: Mean DNA quantity obtained from sorted CD4+ and CD8+ cells was about 3 ug. The average read count for CD4+ cells in healthy donors was around 9.9 million. Whole-study findings and limits: No significant patient-versus-control difference appeared in CD8+ Simpson's diversity. The number of CD8+ CDR3 sequences shared by patients and controls was fewer than 35.

Details on this clonotype: Its cognate antigen is unknown.

Investigators profiled TCR beta VDJ and CDR3 from genomic DNA template. MiXCR was run by TCRdb on the reads, yielding one entry per CDR3 protein. The data contain around 51,000 distinct CDR3 sequences, approximately 78% of them singletons. Germline CDR1 and CDR2: SNHLY and FYNNEI. Trimming stripped 6 bases from V and 1 base from J, with 12 bases between. The CDR3 length is 14 residues. Sequencing input: sorted CD4+, CD8+, or CD8+CD57+ T cells (not recorded which) from PBMCs. The clonotype originates from a human donor in good health, serving as a control. V and J are TRBV2 and TRBJ1-1; tentatively, D is TRBD1 (5 bases). CDR3 sequence: CASSPRVTNTEAFF. The CDR3, as DNA: TGTGCCAGCAGCCCCAGGGTCACGAACACTGAAGCTTTCTTT.